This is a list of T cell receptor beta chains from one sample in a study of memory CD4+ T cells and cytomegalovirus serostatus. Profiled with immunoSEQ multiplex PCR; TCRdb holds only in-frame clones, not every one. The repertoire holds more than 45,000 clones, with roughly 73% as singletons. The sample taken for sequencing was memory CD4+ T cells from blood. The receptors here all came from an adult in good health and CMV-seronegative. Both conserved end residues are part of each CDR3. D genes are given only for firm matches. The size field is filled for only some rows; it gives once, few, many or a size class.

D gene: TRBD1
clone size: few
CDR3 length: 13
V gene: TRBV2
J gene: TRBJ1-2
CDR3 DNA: TGTGCCAGCAGGGGACAGGGGAACTATGGCTACACCTTC
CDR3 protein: CASRGQGNYGYTF

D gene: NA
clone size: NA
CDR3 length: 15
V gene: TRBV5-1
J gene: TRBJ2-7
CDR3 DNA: TGCGCCAGCAGCCCCTGGGTGGGAGGCACCTACGAGCAGTACTTC
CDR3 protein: CASSPWVGGTYEQYF

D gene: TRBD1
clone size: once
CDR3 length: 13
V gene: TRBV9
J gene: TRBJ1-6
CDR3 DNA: TGTGCCAGCAGCGCGGACAGGGGATCACCCCTCCACTTT
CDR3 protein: CASSADRGSPLHF

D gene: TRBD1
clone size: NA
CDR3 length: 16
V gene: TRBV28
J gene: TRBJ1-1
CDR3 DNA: TGTGCCAGCAGTCCTACACCGGGACAGGGGGCCACTGAAGCTTTCTTT
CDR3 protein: CASSPTPGQGATEAFF

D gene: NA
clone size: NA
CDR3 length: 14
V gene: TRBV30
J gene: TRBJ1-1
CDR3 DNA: TGTGCCTGGAGTGTACAGCAGGGAAACACTGAAGCTTTCTTT
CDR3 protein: CAWSVQQGNTEAFF

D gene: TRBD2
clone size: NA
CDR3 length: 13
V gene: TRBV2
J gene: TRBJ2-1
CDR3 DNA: TGTGCCAGCAAAGCGGGAGGGCCCAATGAGCAGTTCTTC
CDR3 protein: CASKAGGPNEQFF

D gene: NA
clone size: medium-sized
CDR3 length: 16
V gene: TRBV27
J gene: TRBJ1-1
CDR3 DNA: TGTGCCAGCAGTCAGTGGGCTTCACAGAGGAACACTGAAGCTTTCTTT
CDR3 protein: CASSQWASQRNTEAFF

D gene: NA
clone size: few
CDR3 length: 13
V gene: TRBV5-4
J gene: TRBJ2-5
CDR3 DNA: TGTGCCAGCAGCCTGGGGAGCAGAGAGACCCAGTACTTC
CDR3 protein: CASSLGSRETQYF

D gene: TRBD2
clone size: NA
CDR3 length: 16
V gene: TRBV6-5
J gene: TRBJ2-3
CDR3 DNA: TGTGCCAGCAGTTACTTGACTAGCGGGGGGGCGAATACGCAGTATTTT
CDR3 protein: CASSYLTSGGANTQYF

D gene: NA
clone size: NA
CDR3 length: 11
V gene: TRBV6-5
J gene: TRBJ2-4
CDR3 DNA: TGTGCCAGCAGTTCCAAGTACATTCAGTACTTC
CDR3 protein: CASSSKYIQYF

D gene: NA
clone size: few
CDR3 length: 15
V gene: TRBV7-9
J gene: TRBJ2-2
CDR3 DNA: TGTGCCAGCTCCAGCTTATCCGGGGTCACCGGGGAGCTGTTTTTT
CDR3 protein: CASSSLSGVTGELFF

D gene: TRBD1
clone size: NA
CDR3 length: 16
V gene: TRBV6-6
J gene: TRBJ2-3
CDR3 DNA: TGTGCCAGCAGTTACCGGGGACAGGGGGGGACAGATACGCAGTATTTT
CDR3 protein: CASSYRGQGGTDTQYF

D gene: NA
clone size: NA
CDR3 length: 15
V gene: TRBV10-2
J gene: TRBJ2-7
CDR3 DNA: TGCGCCAGCAGTGAGTCGGCAGGGACTGGCTACGAGCAGTACTTC
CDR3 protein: CASSESAGTGYEQYF

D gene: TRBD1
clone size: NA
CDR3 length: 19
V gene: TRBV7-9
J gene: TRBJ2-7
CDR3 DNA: TGTGCCAGCAGCGCTAGGTCCCCGGGACAGGGCACTCTCTTCTACGAGCAGTACTTC
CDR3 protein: CASSARSPGQGTLFYEQYF

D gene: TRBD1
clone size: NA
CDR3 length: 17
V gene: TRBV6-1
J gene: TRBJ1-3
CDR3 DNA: TGTGCCAGCAGTGAAGGTCCAGGGGGATGGTCTGGAAACACCATATATTTT
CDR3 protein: CASSEGPGGWSGNTIYF

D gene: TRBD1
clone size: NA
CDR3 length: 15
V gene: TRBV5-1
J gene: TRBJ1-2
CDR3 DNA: TGCGCCAGCAGCCTCGGGCAAGACAGGGGTTCGAGCTACACCTTC
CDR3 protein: CASSLGQDRGSSYTF

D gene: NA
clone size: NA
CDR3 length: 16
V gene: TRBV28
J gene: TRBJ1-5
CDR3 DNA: TGTGCCAGCAGCGTGCCAGGGGTCGGTAGCAATCAGCCCCAGCATTTT
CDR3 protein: CASSVPGVGSNQPQHF

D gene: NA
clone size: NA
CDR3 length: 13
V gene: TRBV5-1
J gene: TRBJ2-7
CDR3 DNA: TGCGCCAGCAGCTTGGTTTCCCAGGCTAAGCAGTACTTC
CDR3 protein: CASSLVSQAKQYF

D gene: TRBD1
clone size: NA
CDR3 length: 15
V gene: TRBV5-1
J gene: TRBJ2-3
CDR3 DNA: TGCGCCAGCAGCTTGGCTCAGGGGGCTACAGATACGCAGTATTTT
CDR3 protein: CASSLAQGATDTQYF

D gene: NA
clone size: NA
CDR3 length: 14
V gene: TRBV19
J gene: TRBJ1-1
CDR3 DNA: TGTGCCAGTAGTAGGGGAGATTGGGGCACTGAAGCTTTCTTT
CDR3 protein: CASSRGDWGTEAFF

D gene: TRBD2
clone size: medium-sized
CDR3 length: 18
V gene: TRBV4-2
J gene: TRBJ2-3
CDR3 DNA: TGTGCCAGCAGCCTAAAGACGGGACTAGCGGGAGGTGGAGATACGCAGTATTTT
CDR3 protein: CASSLKTGLAGGGDTQYF

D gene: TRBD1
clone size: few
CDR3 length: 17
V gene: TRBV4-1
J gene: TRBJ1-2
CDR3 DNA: TGCGCCAGCAGCCAACTTCAGGTCACAGGGGAGGACTATGGCTACACCTTC
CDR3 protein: CASSQLQVTGEDYGYTF

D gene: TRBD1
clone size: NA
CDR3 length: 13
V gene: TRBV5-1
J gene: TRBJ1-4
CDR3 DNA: TGCGCCAGCAAAGAAGGGGGCGATGAAAAACTGTTTTTT
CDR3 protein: CASKEGGDEKLFF

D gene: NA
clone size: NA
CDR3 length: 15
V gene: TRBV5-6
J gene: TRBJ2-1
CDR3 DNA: TGTGCCAGCAGCTTGGGGGGAGTTCGGGTAGGTGAGCAGTTCTTC
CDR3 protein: CASSLGGVRVGEQFF

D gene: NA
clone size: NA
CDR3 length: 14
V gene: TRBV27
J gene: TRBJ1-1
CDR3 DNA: TGTGCCAGCATCTTGGACAGACTGAACACTGAAGCTTTCTTT
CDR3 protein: CASILDRLNTEAFF

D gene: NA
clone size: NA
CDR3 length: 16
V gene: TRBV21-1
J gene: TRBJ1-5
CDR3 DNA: TGTGCCAGCAGCAGAGGAACAGGGGTGTTCAATCAGCCCCAGCATTTT
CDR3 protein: CASSRGTGVFNQPQHF

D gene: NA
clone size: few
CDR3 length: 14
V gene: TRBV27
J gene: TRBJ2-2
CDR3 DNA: TGTGCCAGCAGTTTAGATTGGAACACCGGGGAGCTGTTTTTT
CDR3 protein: CASSLDWNTGELFF

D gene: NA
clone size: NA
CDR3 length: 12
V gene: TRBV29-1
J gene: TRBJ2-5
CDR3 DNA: TGCAGCGTTGGACATAGCCAAGAGACCCAGTACTTC
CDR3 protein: CSVGHSQETQYF

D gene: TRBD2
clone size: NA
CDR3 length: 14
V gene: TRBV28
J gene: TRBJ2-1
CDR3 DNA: TGTGCCAGCAGTTTACTAGCGGGTAAGAATGAGCAGTTCTTC
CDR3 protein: CASSLLAGKNEQFF

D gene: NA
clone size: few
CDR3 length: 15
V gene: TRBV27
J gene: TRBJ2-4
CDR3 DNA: TGTGCCAGCAGTCCCCGGTTCCTAGCCAAAAACATTCAGTACTTC
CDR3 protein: CASSPRFLAKNIQYF

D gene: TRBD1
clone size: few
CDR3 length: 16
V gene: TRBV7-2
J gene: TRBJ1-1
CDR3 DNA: TGTGCCAGCAGCATCGCCTTTGTGACAGGGGGCACTGAAGCTTTCTTT
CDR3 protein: CASSIAFVTGGTEAFF